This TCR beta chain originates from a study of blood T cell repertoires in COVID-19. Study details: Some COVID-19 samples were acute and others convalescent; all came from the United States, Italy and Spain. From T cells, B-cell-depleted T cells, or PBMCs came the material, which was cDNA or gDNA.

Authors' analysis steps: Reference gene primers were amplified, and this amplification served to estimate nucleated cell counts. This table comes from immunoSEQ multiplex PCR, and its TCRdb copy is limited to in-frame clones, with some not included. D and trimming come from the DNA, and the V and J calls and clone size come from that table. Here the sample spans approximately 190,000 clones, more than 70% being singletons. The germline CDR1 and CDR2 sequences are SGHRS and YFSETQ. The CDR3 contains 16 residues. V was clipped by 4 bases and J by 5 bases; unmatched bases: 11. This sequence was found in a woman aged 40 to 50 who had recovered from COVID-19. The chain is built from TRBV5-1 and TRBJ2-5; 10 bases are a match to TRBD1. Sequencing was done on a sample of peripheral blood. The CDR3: CASSQTGTGVRETQYF. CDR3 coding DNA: TGCGCCAGCAGCCAAACCGGGACAGGGGTTCGGGAGACCCAGTACTTC.